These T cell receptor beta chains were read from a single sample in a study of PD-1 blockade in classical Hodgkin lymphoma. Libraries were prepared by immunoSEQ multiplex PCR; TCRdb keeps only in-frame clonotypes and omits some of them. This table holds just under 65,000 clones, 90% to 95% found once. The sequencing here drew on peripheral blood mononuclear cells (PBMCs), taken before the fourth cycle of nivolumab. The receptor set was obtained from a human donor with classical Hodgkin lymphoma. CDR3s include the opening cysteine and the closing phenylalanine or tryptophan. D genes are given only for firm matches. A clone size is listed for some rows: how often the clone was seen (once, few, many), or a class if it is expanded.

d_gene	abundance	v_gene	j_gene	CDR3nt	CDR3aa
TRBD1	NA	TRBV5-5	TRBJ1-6	TGTGCCAGCAGCTCCGGCCCGGGGACAGACTCAAATTCACCCCTCCACTTT	CASSSGPGTDSNSPLHF
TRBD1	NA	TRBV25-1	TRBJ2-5	TGTGCCAGCAGTGAATACCGAGGACAGGCGCAAGAGACCCAGTACTTC	CASSEYRGQAQETQYF
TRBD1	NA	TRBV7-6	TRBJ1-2	TGTGCCAGCAGCCCAGGACAGGCACTGTTTCGCTATGGCTACACCTTC	CASSPGQALFRYGYTF
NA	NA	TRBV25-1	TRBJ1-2	TGTGCCAGCAGTGAATTGGGGCTGGGAGACGGCTACACCTTC	CASSELGLGDGYTF
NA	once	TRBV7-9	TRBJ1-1	TGTGCCAGCAGCTACGGCTATCAAAACACTGAAGCTTTCTTT	CASSYGYQNTEAFF
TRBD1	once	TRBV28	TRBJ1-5	TGTGCCGCCAGATACGAGGGTTGGACAGGGGGGAATCAGCCCCAGCATTTT	CAARYEGWTGGNQPQHF
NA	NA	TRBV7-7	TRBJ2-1	TGTGCTAGCAGCACCACCCGGGGGTCCGCTGTTGAGCAGTTCTTC	CASSTTRGSAVEQFF
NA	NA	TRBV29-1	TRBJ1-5	TGCAGCGTTGCGGGCGGAGGGGTCAATCAGCCCCAGCATTTT	CSVAGGGVNQPQHF
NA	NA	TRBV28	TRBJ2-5	TGTGCCAGCAACGGTGGGGCGGTGGGGTATACGGAGACCCAGTACTTC	CASNGGAVGYTETQYF
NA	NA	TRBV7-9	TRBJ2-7	TGTGCCAGCAGCTTAGGAAACAGGGTCGACGAGCAGTACTTC	CASSLGNRVDEQYF
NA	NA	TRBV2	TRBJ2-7	TGTGCCAGCAGTGTTCGGGGGTCCTACGAGCAGTACTTC	CASSVRGSYEQYF
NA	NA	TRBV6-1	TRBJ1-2	TGTGCCAGCAGCGCCGATTGGGGGAACTATGGCTACACCTTC	CASSADWGNYGYTF
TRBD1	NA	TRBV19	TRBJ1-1	TGTGCCAGTAGGGGATTAAGGACAGGGCCCACTGAAGCTTTCTTT	CASRGLRTGPTEAFF
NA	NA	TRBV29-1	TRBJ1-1	TGCAGCGTTCAAAGGGGGGGTTATGGGCTGAAAGCTTTCTTT	CSVQRGGYGLKAFF
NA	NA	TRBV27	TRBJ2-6	TGTGCCAGCAGTGGACAGCTCTCTGGGGCCAACGTCCTGACTTTC	CASSGQLSGANVLTF
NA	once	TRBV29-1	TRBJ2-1	TGCAGCACCTTCGTCGACAATGAGCAGTTCTTC	CSTFVDNEQFF
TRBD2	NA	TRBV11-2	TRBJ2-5	TGTGCCAGCAGCTTTAGCGGGGAAGTGGGGGAGACCCAGTACTTC	CASSFSGEVGETQYF
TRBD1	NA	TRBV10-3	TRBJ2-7	TGTGCCATCAGTGATTCCGGGACAGGGGCCCTCGAGCAGTACTTC	CAISDSGTGALEQYF
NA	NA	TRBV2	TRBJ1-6	TGTGCCAGCAGTGAAGGGGATAAGGCCCTCCACTTT	CASSEGDKALHF
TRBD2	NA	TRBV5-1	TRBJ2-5	TGCGCCAGCACCCCACCAGGGAGGGAGCCCCGGGAGACCCAGTACTTC	CASTPPGREPRETQYF
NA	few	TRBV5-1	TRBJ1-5	TGCGCCAGCAGCACCGGGACACCTAATCAGCCCCAGCATTTT	CASSTGTPNQPQHF
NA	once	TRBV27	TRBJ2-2	TGTGCCAGCAATGCCCCTGATGGCCGGGAGCTGTTTTTT	CASNAPDGRELFF
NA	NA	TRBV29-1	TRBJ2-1	TGCAGCGTTGACTCCGGGCCGATGGATGAGCAGTTCTTC	CSVDSGPMDEQFF
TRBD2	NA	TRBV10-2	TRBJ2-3	TGCGCCAGCCGAGCGGGGTTTTTGAGAGATACGCAGTATTTT	CASRAGFLRDTQYF
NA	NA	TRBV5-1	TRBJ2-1	TGCGCCAGCAGCTTCGACAGGAGCTCCTACAATGAGCAGTTCTTC	CASSFDRSSYNEQFF
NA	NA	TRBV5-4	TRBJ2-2	TGTGCCAGCAGCCACTACAGGGACCCCGGGGAGCTGTTTTTT	CASSHYRDPGELFF
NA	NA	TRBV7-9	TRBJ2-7	TGTGCCAGCAGCTTAGGAGGGACACTATCCTACGAGCAGTACTTC	CASSLGGTLSYEQYF
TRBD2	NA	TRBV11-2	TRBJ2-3	TGTGCCAGCGGGCTCCTGGGCGGGAGGTGGGATACGCAGTATTTT	CASGLLGGRWDTQYF
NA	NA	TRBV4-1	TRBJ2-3	TGCGCCAGCAGCCAAGGGGGACCCAAGTATTTT	CASSQGGPKYF
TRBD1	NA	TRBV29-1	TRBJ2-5	TGCAGCGTTGGCGGGACAGGGAAAGAGACCCAGTACTTC	CSVGGTGKETQYF